This T cell receptor (beta chain) was identified during a study of cytomegalovirus exposure and HLA in healthy donors. Remarks on this clone: Its target is not known.

Overall study findings and caveats: Some TCR beta chains (about 170 of them) were listed as cytomegalovirus-associated. Rarity held for most TCR sequences, but there were some public TCRs that occurred in many donors. More clonal expansion characterized HLA-associated TCR beta chains than equally common others in a later analysis. Association with HLA alleles at 0.05 false discovery rate was found for about 17,000 TCR beta sequences in a later analysis.

Trimming took 4 bases from V and 8 from J, leaving 15 bases between them. The germline CDR1 and CDR2 sequences are SGHNT and YYREEE (reference sequence). This CDR3 is 13 amino acids long. The PCR made use of 60 Vbeta and 13 Jbeta primers. Assay used: immunoSEQ multiplex PCR; TCRdb lists only in-frame clones, some missing. This table has under 100,000 clones, around 77% appearing once. The TCR sequence derives from a man aged 50-59 years in good health and CMV-seronegative. V usage is TRBV5-4 and J usage is TRBJ1-2; D possibly corresponds to TRBD1 (6 bases). Sequenced: PBMCs. CDR3 nucleotides: TGTGCCAGCAGCGTGACAGGTTCGGGAGGCTACACCTTC. Translating it yields CASSVTGSGGYTF.